These 17 T cell receptor beta chains were sequenced from one sample in a study of blood T cell repertoires in COVID-19. Profiling relied on immunoSEQ multiplex PCR, and the TCRdb table lists in-frame clones only, not all of them. The table has 110,000 or so clones, over 70% seen once. The sample taken for sequencing was peripheral blood. Receptor source: a man aged 45-65 years with acute or convalescent COVID-19.

The chain has TRBV11-2 and TRBJ2-7; 8 positions agree with TRBD2. The V gene end was trimmed by 2 bases and the J gene end by 0 bases; junction bases not matched to a gene: 12. The germline gives CDR1 SGHAT, CDR2 FQNNGV. CDR3 length: 18 amino acids. The CDR3 nucleotides read TGTGCCAGCAGCTTATTTGGCCCCCTAGCGGGTCCCTCCTACGAGCAGTACTTC. Amino acids: CASSLFGPLAGPSYEQYF.

V gene TRBV5-1 combines with J gene TRBJ1-3; the D gene is possibly TRBD1 (5 bases). The CDR3 runs 16 residues. V was shortened by 3 bases and J by 0 bases, with 13 bases between the two germline ends. Germline V gene lookup returns CDR1 SGHRS and CDR2 YFSETQ. The CDR3 loop is CASSYGTVSSGNTIYF. As DNA, the CDR3 is TGCGCCAGCAGCTACGGGACTGTTTCCTCTGGAAACACCATATATTTT. Full variable domain (outside the CDR3, taken from reference TRBV5-1 and TRBJ1-3): KAGVTQTPRYLIKTRGQQVTLSCSPISGHRSVSWYQQTPGQGLQFLFEYFSETQRNKGNFPGRFSGRQFSNSRSEMNVSTLELGDSALYLCASSYGTVSSGNTIYFGEGSWLTVV.

The genes are TRBV2 and TRBJ2-2; 11 bases align to TRBD2. J lost 4 bases, V lost 6 bases, and 7 bases had no gene match. Germline CDR1 reads SNHLY; CDR2 reads FYNNEI. This CDR3 comprises 16 residues. DNA for the CDR3: TGTGCCAGCAGGGAAAGACTAGCGGGGTTCACCGGGGAGCTGTTTTTT. This gives the protein CASRERLAGFTGELFF.

The V call is TRBV19, the J call TRBJ1-4, with TRBD1 matching 7 bases. Unmatched junction bases numbered 4, after V lost 5 bases and J lost 7 bases. The germline CDR1 and CDR2 sequences are LNHDA and SQIVND (reference sequence). There are 13 residues in the CDR3. The CDR3 reads CASSLQGLEKLFF. DNA for the CDR3: TGTGCCAGTAGTTTACAGGGGCTTGAAAAACTGTTTTTT.

The chain is built from TRBV9 and TRBJ2-6; D gene uncertain. With 1 base removed from V and 0 bases from J, the gap between germline ends came to 5 bases. The germline gives CDR1 SGDLS, CDR2 YYNGEE. The CDR3 totals 15 residues. DNA of the CDR3: TGTGCCAGCAGCGTATCCGGCTCTGGGGCCAACGTCCTGACTTTC. It translates to CASSVSGSGANVLTF.

The gene calls are TRBV2 and TRBJ1-1, with 7 bases aligning to TRBD1. V shed 4 bases and J 1 base; nucleotides not matched to a gene: 3. The germline V gene has CDR1 SNHLY and CDR2 FYNNEI. The CDR3 length is 14 residues. CDR3 region: CASSGQGRNTEAFF. CDR3 coding DNA: TGTGCCAGCAGTGGACAGGGTAGGAACACTGAAGCTTTCTTT.

The rearrangement joins TRBV6-5 to TRBJ1-2; maybe TRBD1 (5 bases). The CDR3 runs to 14 residues. CDR1 and CDR2 (germline): MNHEY, SVGAGI. V was shortened by 8 bases and J by 2 bases, with 15 bases between the two germline ends. CDR3 loop: CASGRAGKNYGYTF. The CDR3 bases are TGTGCCAGCGGCAGGGCAGGGAAAAACTATGGCTACACCTTC.

The chain has TRBV7-9 and TRBJ1-4; 9 bases match TRBD1. Germline CDR1 reads SEHNR; CDR2 reads FQNEAQ (reference sequence). This CDR3 is 14 amino acids long. V trimming: 5 bases; J trimming: 7 bases; junction bases outside the gene matches: 5. The CDR3 DNA reads TGTGCCAGCAGCCCGGGACAGGGCGGTGAAAAACTGTTTTTT. It encodes CASSPGQGGEKLFF.

The chain uses TRBV11-2 and TRBJ2-7, with 8 bases that match TRBD1. The CDR3 totals 16 residues. Germline CDR1 is SGHAT and CDR2 is FQNNGV. Trimming at V came to 5 bases and at J to 0 bases, leaving 9 bases not matched to a gene. The CDR3 coding sequence is TGTGCCAGCAGCGTAGGGACAGGACGAAGCTCCTACGAGCAGTACTTC. This codes for CASSVGTGRSSYEQYF.

The rearrangement uses TRBV3-1 (or the pseudogene TRBV3-2) and TRBJ1-1; 7 nucleotides agree with TRBD1. J gave up 0 bases and V 4 bases, and 5 bases lay outside the gene matches. The CDR3 is 15 amino acids. Germline CDR1 and CDR2: LGHDT and YNNKEL (reference sequence). The CDR3 nucleotides read TGTGCCAGCAGCCTACCGGGACAGATGAACACTGAAGCTTTCTTT. This codes for CASSLPGQMNTEAFF.

The chain is built from TRBV5-4 and TRBJ1-2; unclear D gene. There are 14 residues in the CDR3. In germline, CDR1 is SGHNT, CDR2 YYREEE (reference sequence). Trimming took 0 bases from V and 1 from J, leaving 7 bases between them. In nucleotides, the CDR3 is TGTGCCAGCAGCTTGGATTCCATTAACTATGGCTACACCTTC. It yields the protein CASSLDSINYGYTF.

The chain is built from TRBV10-1 and TRBJ1-5; 7 nucleotides match TRBD1. The V segment lost 5 bases and the J segment 4 bases; nucleotides outside the gene matches: 8. This CDR3 is built from 15 residues. Germline loops: CDR1 WNHNN, CDR2 SYGVQD (reference sequence). The CDR3 spells CASSSPGQLNQPQHF. The CDR3 nucleotides are TGCGCCAGCAGTTCTCCGGGACAGCTAAATCAGCCCCAGCATTTT.

This chain uses TRBV30 with TRBJ1-2, with TRBD1 matching 7 bases. V was pared by 4 bases and J by 2 bases, with 7 bases of the junction left unmatched. The CDR3 runs 14 residues. The V gene's germline CDR1 is GTSNPN and CDR2 SVGIG (reference sequence). The CDR3: CAWKTGAPNYGYTF. The CDR3, as DNA: TGTGCCTGGAAAACAGGGGCTCCCAACTATGGCTACACCTTC.

The J gene is TRBJ1-5, the V gene TRBV5-6, with 10 bases that match TRBD1. From germline, CDR1 is SGHDT and CDR2 YYEEEE. With V trimmed by 0 bases and J by 4 bases, 7 bases remained unmatched. The CDR3 extends over 17 amino acids. The CDR3 nucleotides read TGTGCCAGCAGCTTGGTTTCGGGACAGGGGAGAAATCAGCCCCAGCATTTT. Amino acid sequence: CASSLVSGQGRNQPQHF.

Only a few counts were recorded for this clone. This sequence joins TRBV6-6 and TRBJ1-5, with a tentative D call TRBD1 (5 bases). CDR1 and CDR2 from the germline V gene are MNHNY and SVGAGI (reference sequence). The CDR3 is 13 amino acids. V gave up 11 bases and J gave up 3 bases, with 14 bases separating them. The CDR3 here is CAGGGAPNQPQHF. CDR3 sequence (DNA): TGTGCCGGTGGCGGGGCGCCCAATCAGCCCCAGCATTTT.

The chain has TRBV30 and TRBJ2-5, with TRBD2 matching 8 bases. Germline CDR1 is GTSNPN and CDR2 is SVGIG (reference sequence). Losses at the gene ends were 3 bases for V and 1 base for J; bases not matched to a gene: 1. CDR3 size: 13 residues. In DNA form, the CDR3 reads TGTGCCTGGAGCACTAGCGGCCAAGAGACCCAGTACTTC. Amino acids: CAWSTSGQETQYF.

The chain uses TRBV7-2 and TRBJ1-4; D gene unclear. Germline V gives CDR1 SGHTA, CDR2 FQGNSA. This CDR3 is 15 amino acids long. V was clipped by 3 bases and J by 0 bases, with 8 bases between them. CDR3 DNA sequence: TGTGCCAGCAGCTTGATGGCTGCAACTAATGAAAAACTGTTTTTT. This gives the protein CASSLMAATNEKLFF.